A selection of T cell receptor beta chains follows, all from one sample in a study of persistence of HIV-infected CD4 T cells. The table came from immunoSEQ multiplex PCR; TCRdb's copy has only in-frame clones and leaves some out. The table includes approximately 25,000 clones, under 80% detected once. Antigens of these TCRs are unknown. This sample comprised CD4+ T cells sorted from PBMCs after roughly 18-hour stimulation, obtained from a patient who received antiretroviral therapy. The receptors originated from an adult man with HIV who was CMV-seropositive. The CDR3 runs from the conserved cysteine through the conserved F or W. D genes are given only for firm matches. The listing skips clone size in some rows; elsewhere it reads once, few, many or a size class.

>TRBJ2-7|TRBD1|-|TRBV18
CASSPTRTGIYEQYF
TGTGCCAGCTCACCCACGAGGACAGGAATCTACGAGCAGTACTTC
>TRBJ1-4|-|-|TRBV4-2
CASSQDWGEKLFF
TGTGCCAGCAGCCAAGACTGGGGGGAAAAACTGTTTTTT
>TRBJ2-3|TRBD1|-|TRBV7-9
CASSLATLQGNPDTQYF
TGTGCCAGCAGCTTAGCCACCTTACAGGGGAACCCAGATACGCAGTATTTT
>TRBJ2-3|-|few|TRBV5-1
CASRAGGPQGADTQYF
TGCGCCAGCAGGGCGGGAGGACCCCAGGGGGCAGATACGCAGTATTTT
>TRBJ2-7|-|few|TRBV12-2
CASRFNPTGGYEQYF
TGTGCAAGTCGATTCAATCCGACAGGGGGCTACGAGCAGTACTTC
>TRBJ2-1|TRBD1|-|TRBV6-5
CASRLDRASYNEQFF
TGTGCCAGCAGACTTGACAGGGCCTCCTACAATGAGCAGTTCTTC
>TRBJ1-2|-|-|TRBV6-5
CASSPLGGNYGYTF
TGTGCCAGCAGTCCGTTGGGGGGTAACTATGGCTACACCTTC
>TRBJ1-4|-|-|TRBV7-6
CASSFGSHGSNEKLFF
TGTGCCAGCAGCTTCGGCAGTCATGGTTCCAATGAAAAACTGTTTTTT
>TRBJ2-1|-|-|TRBV14
CASSQDMSGYNEQFF
TGTGCCAGCAGCCAAGATATGAGCGGCTACAATGAGCAGTTCTTC
>TRBJ2-4|-|-|TRBV5-1
CASSPSRDIQYF
TGCGCCAGCAGCCCTTCCCGTGACATTCAGTACTTC
>TRBJ2-3|-|once|TRBV24-1
CATSEPGSITDTQYF
TGTGCCACCAGTGAACCGGGATCCATCACAGATACGCAGTATTTT
>TRBJ2-2|TRBD1|-|TRBV9
CASSAEPQGVTGELFF
TGTGCCAGCAGCGCAGAGCCCCAGGGGGTCACCGGGGAGCTGTTTTTT
>TRBJ1-5|-|-|TRBV3-1/TRBV3-2
CASSLRDQPQHF
TGTGCCAGCAGCCTCCGGGATCAGCCCCAGCATTTT
>TRBJ1-4|TRBD1|-|TRBV6-1
CASSEYYMAGGLLFF
TGTGCCAGCAGTGAATATTACATGGCAGGGGGGTTGCTGTTTTTT
>TRBJ2-1|TRBD2|-|TRBV7-9
CASSLGTSGGYEQFF
TGTGCCAGCAGCTTAGGGACTAGCGGGGGATATGAGCAGTTCTTC
>TRBJ2-7|-|-|TRBV5-1
CASSARGYEQYF
TGCGCCAGCAGCGCTAGGGGGTACGAGCAGTACTTC
>TRBJ1-4|TRBD1|-|TRBV11-2
CASSGGVQGTLVEKLFF
TGTGCCAGCAGCGGGGGAGTACAGGGGACGCTGGTTGAAAAACTGTTTTTT
>TRBJ1-2|TRBD1|-|TRBV19
CASSTDRGVANYGYTF
TGTGCCAGTAGCACTGACAGGGGCGTCGCTAACTATGGCTACACCTTC
>TRBJ2-7|TRBD2|-|TRBV7-2
CASSLGWGGSYEQYF
TGTGCCAGCAGCTTAGGCTGGGGGGGCTCCTACGAGCAGTACTTC
>TRBJ2-1|-|-|TRBV5-4
CASSQDTTYNEQFF
TGTGCCAGCAGCCAGGACACAACCTACAATGAGCAGTTCTTC
>TRBJ1-5|TRBD1|few|TRBV25-1
CASSDPGTVNLPQHF
TGTGCCAGCAGTGATCCCGGGACAGTCAATTTGCCCCAGCATTTT
>TRBJ1-2|TRBD1|-|TRBV28
CASKLPRGPGGYTF
TGTGCCAGCAAATTACCCAGGGGGCCGGGTGGCTACACCTTC
>TRBJ1-2|TRBD1|-|TRBV15
CATRMGQGFGGYTF
TGTGCCACCAGAATGGGACAGGGGTTTGGTGGCTACACCTTC
>TRBJ2-2|-|-|TRBV21-1
CASSGTSGAGYTGELFF
TGTGCCAGCAGCGGGACTAGCGGGGCGGGGTACACCGGGGAGCTGTTTTTT
>TRBJ2-2|-|few|TRBV7-6
CAIRRQVNTGELFF
TGTGCCATCAGGCGGCAGGTGAACACCGGGGAGCTGTTTTTT
>TRBJ1-5|-|few|TRBV4-2
CASSQDRRSDQPQHF
TGTGCCAGCAGCCAAGATAGGAGATCAGACCAGCCCCAGCATTTT
>TRBJ1-3|-|few|TRBV5-1
CASSSDGNTIYF
TGCGCCAGCAGCTCCGACGGAAACACCATATATTTT
>TRBJ2-5|TRBD1|few|TRBV15
CATMDALTGFEETQYF
TGTGCCACCATGGATGCCCTGACAGGGTTTGAAGAGACCCAGTACTTC